There are a few counts of the clone carrying this T cell receptor beta chain. The source of the sample is a study of PD-L1 blockade in urothelial cancer. Spiking of synthetic TCR analog templates was performed in each PCR. Data came from immunoSEQ multiplex PCR; TCRdb stores just in-frame clones and leaves some out. The sample includes 75,000 to 95,000 clones, 90% to 95% seen only once; the top ten take 8% to 10%. V dropped 5 bases and J dropped 2 bases, with 14 bases sitting between them. The CDR3 is made up of 15 amino acids. Germline-derived CDR1 and CDR2 are SGHTS and YDEGEE. The chain is built from TRBV5-8 and TRBJ1-5; tentative D call: TRBD1 (6 bases). This receptor was taken from a man between 60 and 75 years old with urothelial cancer. The sequencing used PBMCs, collected around atezolizumab (anti-PD-L1) treatment. In DNA form, the CDR3 reads TGTGCCAGCAGATATACAGGGTCGGGCAATCAGCCCCAGCATTTT. Its protein product is CASRYTGSGNQPQHF.